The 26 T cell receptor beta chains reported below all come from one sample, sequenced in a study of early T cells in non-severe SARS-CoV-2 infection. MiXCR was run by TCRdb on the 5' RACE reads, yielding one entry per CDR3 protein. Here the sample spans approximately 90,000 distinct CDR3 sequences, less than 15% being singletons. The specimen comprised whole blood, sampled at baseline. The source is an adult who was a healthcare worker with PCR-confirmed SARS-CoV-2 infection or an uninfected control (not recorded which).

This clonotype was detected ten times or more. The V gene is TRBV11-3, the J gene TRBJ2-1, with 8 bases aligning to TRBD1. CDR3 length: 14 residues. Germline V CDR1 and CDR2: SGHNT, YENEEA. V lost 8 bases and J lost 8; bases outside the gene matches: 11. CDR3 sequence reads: CASGRTGGLYEQFF. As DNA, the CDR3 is TGTGCCAGCGGGAGAACAGGGGGTTTGTATGAGCAGTTCTTC.

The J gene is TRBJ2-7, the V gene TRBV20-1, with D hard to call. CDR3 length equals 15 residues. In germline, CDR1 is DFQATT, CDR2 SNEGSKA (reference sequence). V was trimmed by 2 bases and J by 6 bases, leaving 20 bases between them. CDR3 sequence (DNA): TGCAGTGCTAGATCCGGACCATCCCTCGGAGCCGAGCAGTACTTC. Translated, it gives CSARSGPSLGAEQYF.

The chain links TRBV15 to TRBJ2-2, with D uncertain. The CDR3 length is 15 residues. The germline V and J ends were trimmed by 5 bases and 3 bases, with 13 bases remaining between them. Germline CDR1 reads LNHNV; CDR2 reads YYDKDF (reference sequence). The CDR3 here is CATSSSETYTGELFF. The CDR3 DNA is TGTGCCACCAGCTCCTCGGAGACCTACACCGGGGAGCTGTTTTTT.

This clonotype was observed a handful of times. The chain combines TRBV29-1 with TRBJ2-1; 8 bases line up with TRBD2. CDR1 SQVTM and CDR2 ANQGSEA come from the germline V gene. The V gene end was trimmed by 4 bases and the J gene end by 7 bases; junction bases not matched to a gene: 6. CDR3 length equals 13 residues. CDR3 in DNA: TGCAGCGTTGCGGGACGGGAGGGTAATGAGCAGTTCTTC. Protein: CSVAGREGNEQFF.

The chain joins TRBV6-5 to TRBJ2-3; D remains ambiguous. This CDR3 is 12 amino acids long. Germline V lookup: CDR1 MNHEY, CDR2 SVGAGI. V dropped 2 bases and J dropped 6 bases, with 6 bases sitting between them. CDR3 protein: CASSYPPDTQYF. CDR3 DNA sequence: TGTGCCAGCAGTTACCCCCCCGATACGCAGTATTTT.

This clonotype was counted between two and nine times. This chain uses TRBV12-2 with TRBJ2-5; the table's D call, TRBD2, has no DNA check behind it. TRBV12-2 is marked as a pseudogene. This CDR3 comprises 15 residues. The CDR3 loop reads CASRPPGLAWETQYF. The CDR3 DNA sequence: TGTGCAAGTCGACCTCCGGGACTAGCGTGGGAGACCCAGTACTTC.

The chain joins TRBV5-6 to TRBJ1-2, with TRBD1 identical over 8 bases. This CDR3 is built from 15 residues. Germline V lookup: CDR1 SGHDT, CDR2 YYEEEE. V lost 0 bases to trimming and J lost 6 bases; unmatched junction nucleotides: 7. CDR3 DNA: TGTGCCAGCAGCTTGGGGTCTTGGACAGGGAATGGCTACACCTTC. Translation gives CASSLGSWTGNGYTF.

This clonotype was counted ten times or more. The CDR3 loop is CSVGAGQETQYF. The CDR3 DNA sequence: TGCAGCGTTGGAGCGGGCCAAGAGACCCAGTACTTC. The chain combines TRBV29-1 with TRBJ2-5, with D maybe TRBD2 (6 bases). CDR1 and CDR2 (germline): SQVTM, ANQGSEA. Trimming shortened V by 4 bases and J by 1 base, and 7 bases separated the two germline ends. This CDR3 is built from 12 residues.

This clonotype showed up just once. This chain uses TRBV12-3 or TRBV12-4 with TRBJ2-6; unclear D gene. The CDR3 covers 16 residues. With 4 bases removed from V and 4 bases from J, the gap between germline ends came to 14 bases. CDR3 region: CASSSLNTEGANVLTF. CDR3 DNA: TGTGCCAGCAGTTCCCTGAATACGGAGGGGGCCAACGTCCTGACTTTC.

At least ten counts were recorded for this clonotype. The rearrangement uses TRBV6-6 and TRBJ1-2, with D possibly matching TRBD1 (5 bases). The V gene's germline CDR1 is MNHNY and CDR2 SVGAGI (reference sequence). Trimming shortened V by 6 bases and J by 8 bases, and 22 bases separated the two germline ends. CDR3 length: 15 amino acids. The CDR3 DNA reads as TGTGCCAGCAGCCCCCCCGGAGGGGAAGCGCAAGGCTACACCTTC. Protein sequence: CASSPPGGEAQGYTF.

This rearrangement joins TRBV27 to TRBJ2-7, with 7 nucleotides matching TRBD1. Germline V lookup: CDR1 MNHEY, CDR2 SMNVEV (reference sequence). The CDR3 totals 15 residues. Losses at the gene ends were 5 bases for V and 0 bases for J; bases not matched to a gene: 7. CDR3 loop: CASSKGQVPSYEQYF. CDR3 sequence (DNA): TGTGCCAGCAGTAAAGGACAGGTGCCCTCCTACGAGCAGTACTTC.

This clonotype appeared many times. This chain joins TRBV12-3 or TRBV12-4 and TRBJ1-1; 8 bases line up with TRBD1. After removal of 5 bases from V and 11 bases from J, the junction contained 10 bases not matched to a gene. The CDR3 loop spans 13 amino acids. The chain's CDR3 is CASSPAGGMAAFF. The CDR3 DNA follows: TGTGCCAGCAGTCCCGCAGGGGGCATGGCGGCTTTCTTT.

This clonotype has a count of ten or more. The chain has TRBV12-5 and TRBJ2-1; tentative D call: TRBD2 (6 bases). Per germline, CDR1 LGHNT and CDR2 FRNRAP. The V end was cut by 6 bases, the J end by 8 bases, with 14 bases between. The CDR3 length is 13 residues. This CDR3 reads CASGHGLRDEQFF. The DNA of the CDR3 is TGTGCTAGTGGCCATGGACTACGCGATGAGCAGTTCTTC.

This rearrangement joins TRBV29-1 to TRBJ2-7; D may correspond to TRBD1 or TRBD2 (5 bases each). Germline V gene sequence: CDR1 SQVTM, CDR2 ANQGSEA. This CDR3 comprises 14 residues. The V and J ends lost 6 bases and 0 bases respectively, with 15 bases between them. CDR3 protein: CSVGATSSSYEQYF. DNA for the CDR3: TGCAGCGTCGGGGCTACCTCTAGCTCCTACGAGCAGTACTTC.

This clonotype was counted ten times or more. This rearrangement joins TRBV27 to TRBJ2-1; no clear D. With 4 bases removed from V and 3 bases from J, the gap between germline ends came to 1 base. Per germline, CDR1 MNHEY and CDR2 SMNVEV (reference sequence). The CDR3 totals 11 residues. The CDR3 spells CASSYYNEQFF. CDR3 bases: TGTGCCAGCAGTTACTACAATGAGCAGTTCTTC.

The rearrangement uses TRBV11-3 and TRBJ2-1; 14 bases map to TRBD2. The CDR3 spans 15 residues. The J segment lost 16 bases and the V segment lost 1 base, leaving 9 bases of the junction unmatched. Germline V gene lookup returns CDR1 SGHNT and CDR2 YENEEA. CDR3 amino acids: CASSLAGTSGSFFFF. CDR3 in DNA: TGTGCCAGCAGCTTAGCGGGGACTAGCGGGAGCTTTTTCTTCTTC.

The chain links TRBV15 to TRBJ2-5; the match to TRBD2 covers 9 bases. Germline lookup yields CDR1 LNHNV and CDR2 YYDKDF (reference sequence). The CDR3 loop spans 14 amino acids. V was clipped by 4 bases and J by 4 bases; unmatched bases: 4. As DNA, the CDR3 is TGTGCCACCAGCAAAGAACTAGCGGGAGAGACCCAGTACTTC. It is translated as CATSKELAGETQYF.

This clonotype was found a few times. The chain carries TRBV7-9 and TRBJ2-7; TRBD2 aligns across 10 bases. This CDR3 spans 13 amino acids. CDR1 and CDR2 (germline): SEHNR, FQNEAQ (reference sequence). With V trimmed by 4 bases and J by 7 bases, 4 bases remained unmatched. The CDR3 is CASSSSGRGEQYF. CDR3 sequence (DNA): TGTGCCAGCAGCTCTAGCGGGAGAGGAGAGCAGTACTTC.

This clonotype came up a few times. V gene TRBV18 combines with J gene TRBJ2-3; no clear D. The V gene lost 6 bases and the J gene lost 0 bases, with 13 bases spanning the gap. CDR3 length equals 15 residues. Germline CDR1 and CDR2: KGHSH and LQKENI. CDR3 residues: CASSLLGSSTDTQYF. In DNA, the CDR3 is TGTGCCAGCTCCCTCCTCGGCAGTAGCACAGATACGCAGTATTTT.

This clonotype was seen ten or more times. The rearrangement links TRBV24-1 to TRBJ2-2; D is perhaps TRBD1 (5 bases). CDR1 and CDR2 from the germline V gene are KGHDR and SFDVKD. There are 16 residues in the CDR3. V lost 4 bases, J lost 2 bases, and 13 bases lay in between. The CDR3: CATSDRTTVNTGELFF. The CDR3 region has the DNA TGTGCCACCAGTGACCGCACGACAGTAAACACCGGGGAGCTGTTTTTT.

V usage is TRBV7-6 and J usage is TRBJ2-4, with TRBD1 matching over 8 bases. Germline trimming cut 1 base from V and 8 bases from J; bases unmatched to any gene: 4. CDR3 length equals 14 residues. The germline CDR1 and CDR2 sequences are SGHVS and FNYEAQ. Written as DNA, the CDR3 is TGTGCCAGCAGCTTAGGAACAGGGGGACACATTCAGTACTTC. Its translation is CASSLGTGGHIQYF.

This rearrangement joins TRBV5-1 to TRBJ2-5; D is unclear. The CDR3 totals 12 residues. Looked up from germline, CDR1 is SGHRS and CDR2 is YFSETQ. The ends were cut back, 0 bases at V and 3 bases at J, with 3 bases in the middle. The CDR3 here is CASSLGKETQYF. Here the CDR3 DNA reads TGCGCCAGCAGCTTGGGTAAAGAGACCCAGTACTTC.

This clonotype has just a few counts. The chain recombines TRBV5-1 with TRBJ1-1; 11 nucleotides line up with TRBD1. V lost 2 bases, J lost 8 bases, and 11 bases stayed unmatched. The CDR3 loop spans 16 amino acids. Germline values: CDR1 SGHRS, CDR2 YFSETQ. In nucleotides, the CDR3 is TGCGCCAGCAGCTTAGGACAGGGGGCGAAGAGCTACGAAGCTTTCTTT. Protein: CASSLGQGAKSYEAFF.

CDR3: CASRIGTFNQPQHF. CDR3 nucleotides: TGTGCCAGCAGGATCGGGACATTTAATCAGCCCCAGCATTTT. This sequence joins TRBV6-1 and TRBJ1-5; D may be TRBD1 (6 bases). Germline assignment: CDR1 MNHNS and CDR2 SASEGT. The V and J ends lost 6 bases and 4 bases respectively, with 13 bases between them. The CDR3 is 14 amino acids.

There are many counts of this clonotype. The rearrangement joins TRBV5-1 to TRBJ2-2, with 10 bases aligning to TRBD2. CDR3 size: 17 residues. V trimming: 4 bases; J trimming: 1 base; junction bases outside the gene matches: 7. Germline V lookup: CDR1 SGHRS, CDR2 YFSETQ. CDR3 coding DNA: TGCGCCAGCAGCGTTAGCGGGGGGCAGAAGAACACCGGGGAGCTGTTTTTT. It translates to CASSVSGGQKNTGELFF.

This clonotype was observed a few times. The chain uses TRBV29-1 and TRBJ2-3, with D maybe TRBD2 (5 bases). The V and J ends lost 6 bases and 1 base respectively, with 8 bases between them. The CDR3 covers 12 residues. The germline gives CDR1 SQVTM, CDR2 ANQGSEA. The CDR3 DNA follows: TGCAGCGTAGACTACGGCACAGATACGCAGTATTTT. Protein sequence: CSVDYGTDTQYF.